Below are 21 T cell receptor beta chains sequenced from a single sample in a study of cytomegalovirus exposure and HLA in healthy donors (dated by TCRdb to the late 2010s). Receptor amplification or capture employed the immunoSEQ multiplex PCR assay. For the multiplex PCR, a mixture combining 60 forward primers for TCR Vbeta segments and 13 reverse primers for TCR Jbeta segments was used. Not all clones reach the TCRdb copy of this immuneACCESS table, which keeps in-frame sequences only. Checked studies attribute under half of the gap to unresolved V genes and leave the rest unexplained. This sample lists roughly 97,000 clones; roughly four fifths were detected once. Roughly 5.1% of the sample rests with the top ten. Sequenced input: PBMCs. Source of these receptors: a man aged 40-49 years in good health and CMV-seropositive.

This clone was counted only a few times. The chain links TRBV7-3 to TRBJ2-3; 8 bases are shared with TRBD2. The germline V gene has CDR1 SGHTA and CDR2 FQGTGA. This CDR3 is 14 amino acids long. J lost 4 bases, V lost 10 bases, and 10 bases had no gene match. The CDR3 reads CATQRGSGADTQYF. The CDR3 DNA reads as TGTGCCACCCAGCGGGGGTCGGGGGCAGATACGCAGTATTTT.

The V and J genes are TRBV30 and TRBJ2-1; D remains ambiguous. Germline CDR1 GTSNPN, CDR2 SVGIG (reference sequence). This CDR3 region has 15 residues. The V and J ends lost 2 bases and 0 bases respectively, with 11 bases between them. The CDR3 DNA reads as TGTGCCTGGAGTCGGCCCTGGAGCTCCTACAATGAGCAGTTCTTC. Its protein product is CAWSRPWSSYNEQFF.

This clone turned up a few times. V is TRBV7-2 and J is TRBJ1-2; 7 bases align to TRBD1. Germline CDR1 SGHTA, CDR2 FQGNSA. The CDR3 sequence is 17 residues long. Germline trimming cut 1 base from V and 3 bases from J; bases unmatched to any gene: 11. The CDR3 DNA sequence: TGTGCCAGCAGCTTAGAGCCCCCAGGGGGGATTGACTATGGCTACACCTTC. This sequence encodes CASSLEPPGGIDYGYTF.

The rearrangement links TRBV19 to TRBJ2-6, with D possibly matching TRBD1 (6 bases). Trimming cost V 5 bases and J 2 bases, with 10 bases left between them. Looked up from germline, CDR1 is LNHDA and CDR2 is SQIVND (reference sequence). The CDR3 has 15 amino acids. CDR3 sequence reads: CASSLQGPGANVLTF. Written as DNA, the CDR3 is TGTGCCAGTAGTCTACAGGGTCCTGGGGCCAACGTCCTGACTTTC.

This chain links TRBV7-9 with TRBJ2-7; maybe TRBD2 (6 bases). Looked up from germline, CDR1 is SEHNR and CDR2 is FQNEAQ (reference sequence). The length of the CDR3 is 14 residues. The V end lost 6 bases, the J end lost 3 bases, and 15 bases lay between the germline ends. Written as DNA, the CDR3 is TGTGCCAGCAGTAACCAGGCCGGGGGCTACGAGCAGTACTTC. Amino acids: CASSNQAGGYEQYF.

V and J are TRBV28 and TRBJ1-5, with D unresolved. Per germline, CDR1 MDHEN and CDR2 SYDVKM. The CDR3 consists of 14 residues. Trimming left V 8 bases short and J 3 bases short, with 14 bases between. In DNA, the CDR3 is TGTGCCAGCCTGCTCTGGAGGTCCAATCAGCCCCAGCATTTT. Translating gives CASLLWRSNQPQHF. The whole variable domain, remainder taken from reference TRBV28 and TRBJ1-5, is DVKVTQSSRYLVKRTGEKVFLECVQDMDHENMFWYRQDPGLGLRLIYFSYDVKMKEKGDIPEGYSVSREKKERFSLILESASTNQTSMYLCASLLWRSNQPQHFGDGTRLSIL.

The chain couples TRBV2 to TRBJ1-6; unclear D gene. This CDR3 is 11 amino acids long. Deletions cut 7 bases from V and 6 bases from J, with 4 bases between. The germline V gene has CDR1 SNHLY and CDR2 FYNNEI. This CDR3 reads CASTSNSPLHF. Written as DNA, the CDR3 is TGTGCCAGCACCTCTAATTCACCCCTCCACTTT.

The gene calls are TRBV9 and TRBJ1-2; TRBD1 aligns across 7 bases. The ends lost 3 bases at V and 3 bases at J; junction bases unmatched: 14. Germline lookup yields CDR1 SGDLS and CDR2 YYNGEE. This CDR3 region has 17 residues. The CDR3 region has the DNA TGTGCCAGCAGCGGAGGGGGTAGGGGGCATGGGCACTATGGCTACACCTTC. Its translation: CASSGGGRGHGHYGYTF.

Here the CDR3 DNA reads TGTGCCAGCAGTCATGCAGACTCCGGGACTAGGAGCTACGAGCAGTACTTC. Translation: CASSHADSGTRSYEQYF. The rearrangement links TRBV28 to TRBJ2-7; 8 nucleotides match TRBD2. This CDR3 region has 17 residues. Germline V lookup: CDR1 MDHEN, CDR2 SYDVKM. The V and J ends lost 5 bases and 3 bases, in that order; junction bases with no gene match: 15.

The chain links TRBV27 to TRBJ1-2; TRBD1 aligns across 8 bases. CDR1 is MNHEY and CDR2 is SMNVEV in the germline V gene (reference sequence). The length of the CDR3 is 16 residues. The V and J ends lost 4 bases and 1 base, in that order; junction bases with no gene match: 8. For the CDR3, the DNA is TGTGCCAGCAGTTCCAGCCCGGACAGGGTTAACTATGGCTACACCTTC. As protein: CASSSSPDRVNYGYTF.

V gene TRBV18 combines with J gene TRBJ2-2; tentative D call: TRBD2 (5 bases). The CDR3 has 15 amino acids. V lost 3 bases and J 4 bases, leaving 12 bases between the germline ends. Per the germline V gene, CDR1 is KGHSH and CDR2 is LQKENI. The CDR3 coding sequence is TGTGCCAGCTCACCTCGGGATTCAGGCACCGGGGAGCTGTTTTTT. This codes for CASSPRDSGTGELFF.

The chain has TRBV5-1 and TRBJ2-5; TRBD1 agrees at 9 bases. This CDR3 has 16 amino acids. After removal of 4 bases from V and 1 base from J, the junction contained 8 bases not matched to a gene. Germline CDR1 and CDR2: SGHRS and YFSETQ. CDR3 region: CASSPGGTGTQETQYF. CDR3 bases: TGCGCCAGCAGCCCGGGCGGGACAGGGACCCAAGAGACCCAGTACTTC.

The rearrangement uses TRBV27 and TRBJ2-7; tentatively, D is TRBD1 (6 bases). In germline, CDR1 is MNHEY, CDR2 SMNVEV (reference sequence). The V and J ends lost 0 bases and 3 bases respectively, with 15 bases between them. The CDR3 covers 16 residues. The CDR3 nucleotides read TGTGCCAGCAGTTTATCAGGGGGTCTTGGTAGCTACGAGCAGTACTTC. Protein sequence: CASSLSGGLGSYEQYF.

With respect to this clone: Germline and junction disagree at one end, which may indicate a read error. The chain is built from TRBV9 and TRBJ2-6; possible D gene TRBD1, 6 bases. Germline V lookup: CDR1 SGDLS, CDR2 YYNGEE. This CDR3 comprises 17 residues. The CDR3 loop is CASSGDTPHSGANGLTF. CDR3 DNA sequence: TGTGCCAGCAGCGGGGACACCCCACACTCTGGGGCCAACGGCCTGACTTTC.

The chain carries TRBV6-5 and TRBJ1-5, with 9 positions matching TRBD1. The ends lost 5 bases at V and 3 bases at J; junction bases unmatched: 5. CDR1 is MNHEY, CDR2 SVGAGI, per germline. CDR3 length: 15 amino acids. CDR3 coding DNA: TGTGCCAGCAGTCCCCGGGACAGGGTCAATCAGCCCCAGCATTTT. This translates into CASSPRDRVNQPQHF.

The chain links TRBV30 to TRBJ1-4; no firm D call. Germline values: CDR1 GTSNPN, CDR2 SVGIG (reference sequence). The CDR3 has 15 amino acids. Trimming left V 0 bases short and J 6 bases short, with 14 bases between. CDR3 nucleotides: TGTGCCTGGAGTGTACTGAGCGGGTGGGATGAAAAACTGTTTTTT. This gives the protein CAWSVLSGWDEKLFF.

The chain carries TRBV4-1 and TRBJ2-3, with 7 bases matching TRBD1. Per germline, CDR1 MGHRA and CDR2 YSYEKL. The CDR3 contains 14 residues. The trim removed 4 bases at V and 0 bases at J, leaving 1 base unmatched. The CDR3 DNA reads TGCGCCAGCAGCCCAGGGGGTAGCACAGATACGCAGTATTTT. The encoded protein is CASSPGGSTDTQYF.

The genes are TRBV28 and TRBJ1-4; D is perhaps TRBD1 (5 bases). V was clipped by 5 bases and J by 7 bases, with 14 bases between them. The CDR3 loop spans 14 amino acids. The V gene's germline CDR1 is MDHEN and CDR2 SYDVKM. CDR3 amino acids: CASSPPGVGEKLFF. DNA for the CDR3: TGTGCCAGCAGTCCCCCGGGGGTGGGTGAAAAACTGTTTTTT.

V and J are TRBV7-2 and TRBJ2-3, with TRBD2 matching over 10 bases. The junction had 9 bases not matched to a gene; V was cut back by 4 bases and J by 11 bases. The CDR3 has 14 residues. CDR1 is SGHTA and CDR2 is FQGNSA in the germline V gene. Here the CDR3 DNA reads TGTGCCAGCAGCTCCGCCGAGCGGGGGGGAGTGCAGTATTTT. This codes for CASSSAERGGVQYF.

The rearrangement joins TRBV19 to TRBJ1-1, with 8 nucleotides matching TRBD1. This CDR3 is 14 amino acids long. V lost 5 bases, J lost 2 bases, and 4 bases stayed unmatched. CDR1 is LNHDA, CDR2 SQIVND, per germline (reference sequence). Here the CDR3 reads CASSRDRGNTEAFF. The CDR3 DNA follows: TGTGCCAGTAGTCGAGACAGGGGAAACACTGAAGCTTTCTTT.

The rearrangement uses TRBV4-1 and TRBJ2-3; TRBD2 matches 8 bases. CDR1 and CDR2 from the germline V gene are MGHRA and YSYEKL. Losses at the gene ends were 6 bases for V and 0 bases for J; bases not matched to a gene: 8. The CDR3 runs 16 residues. The CDR3: CASSQTGGPSTDTQYF. The CDR3 coding sequence is TGCGCCAGCAGTCAAACGGGGGGGCCTAGCACAGATACGCAGTATTTT.